This is a list of T cell receptor beta chains from one sample in a study of T cells after yellow fever vaccination. From the 5' RACE reads, TCRdb called clonotypes with MiXCR, one entry per CDR3 protein. The table records approximately 140,000 distinct CDR3 sequences, over 7% of them present only once. This material consisted of CD4+ T cells sorted from PBMCs, taken 5 days after the yellow fever booster vaccination. These receptor sequences come from a man younger than 40 who received the YFV17D yellow fever vaccine. Each CDR3 is given with its conserved first and last residue. A D gene is named only where the DNA matches it firmly. Not every row has a clone size; where given, it reads once, few, many or a size class.

d_call j_call clone_size v_call cdr3_aa cdr3_nt
- TRBJ1-1 many TRBV7-8 CASSLATVNTEAFF TGTGCCAGCAGCTTAGCGACGGTGAACACTGAAGCTTTCTTT
TRBD1 TRBJ1-2 few TRBV7-2 CASSSRVDRETGGYTF TGTGCCAGCAGCTCAAGGGTCGACAGGGAGACGGGTGGCTACACCTTC
- TRBJ2-5 many TRBV5-4 CASSLEGEGRTQYF TGTGCCAGCAGCCTAGAGGGCGAAGGGAGGACCCAGTACTTC
- TRBJ1-5 many TRBV20-1 CSARGPWDSGNQPQHF TGCAGTGCTAGGGGGCCTTGGGACTCTGGCAATCAGCCCCAGCATTTT
- TRBJ1-2 many TRBV4-2 CASSPGWSGYTF TGTGCCAGCTCTCCGGGGTGGAGTGGCTACACCTTC
- TRBJ2-1 many TRBV27 CASSGKDISYNEQFF TGTGCCAGCAGCGGCAAGGACATCTCCTACAATGAGCAGTTCTTC
- TRBJ2-7 many TRBV20-1 CSAKWPSYEQYF TGCAGTGCAAAGTGGCCCTCCTACGAGCAGTACTTC
- TRBJ2-3 many TRBV6-1 CASTPRDGYTDTQYF TGTGCCAGCACCCCCCGGGACGGCTACACAGATACGCAGTATTTT
- TRBJ2-1 many TRBV7-2 CASSQGAGNMGQFF TGTGCCAGCAGCCAGGGAGCCGGGAATATGGGGCAGTTCTTC
TRBD2 TRBJ2-5 - TRBV11-2 CASSLDRLAGVHETQYF TGTGCCAGCAGCTTAGATCGTCTAGCGGGAGTTCATGAGACCCAGTACTTC
TRBD2 TRBJ2-2 many TRBV7-3 CASSVGLAGGGTGELFF TGTGCCAGCAGCGTGGGACTAGCGGGAGGGGGCACCGGGGAGCTGTTTTTT
- TRBJ2-7 many TRBV20-1 CSAHDYTAYEQYF TGCAGTGCTCACGACTATACCGCCTACGAGCAGTACTTC
TRBD2 TRBJ2-2 many TRBV20-1 CSATASGPTGELFF TGCAGTGCAACCGCTAGCGGCCCCACCGGGGAGCTGTTTTTT
- TRBJ2-7 - TRBV10-3 CAISESLRQPGEQYF TGTGCCATCAGTGAGTCGCTGAGACAGCCGGGCGAGCAGTACTTC
TRBD1 TRBJ2-7 many TRBV6-4 CASSEPGQILRWQYF TGTGCCAGCAGTGAACCGGGACAGATTCTACGATGGCAGTACTTC
- TRBJ2-5 many TRBV10-1 CASSNPGETQYF TGCGCCAGCAGTAATCCCGGGGAGACCCAGTACTTC
- TRBJ2-1 - TRBV11-2 CASSPYAGRAQFF TGTGCCAGCAGCCCCTACGCAGGTAGGGCGCAGTTCTTC
- TRBJ2-1 many TRBV7-2 CATELFGNSYNEQFF TGTGCCACCGAGCTTTTTGGCAACTCCTACAATGAGCAGTTCTTC
- TRBJ1-1 few TRBV4-3 CASSQGGWSNTEAFF TGCGCCAGCAGCCAAGGGGGGTGGTCGAACACTGAAGCTTTCTTT
TRBD1 TRBJ2-7 many TRBV20-1 CSAPTGGGQYF TGCAGTGCTCCTACAGGGGGAGGGCAGTACTTC
TRBD1 TRBJ2-2 many TRBV27 CASSLPDRGNTGELFF TGTGCCAGCAGTTTACCTGACAGGGGGAACACCGGGGAGCTGTTTTTT
- TRBJ1-2 many TRBV7-2 CASSPTAGIYGGTF TGTGCCAGCAGCCCGACAGCCGGAATCTATGGTGGCACCTTC
TRBD2 TRBJ2-3 many TRBV15 CATSGRLAGTDTQYF TGTGCCACCAGCGGGCGACTAGCGGGAACAGATACGCAGTATTTT
- TRBJ2-7 many TRBV19 CASSPRSSPPAYEQYF TGTGCCAGTAGTCCGCGGTCGTCCCCCCCTGCCTACGAGCAGTACTTC
TRBD2 TRBJ2-5 many TRBV7-2 CASSSGLAETQYF TGTGCCAGCAGCTCGGGACTAGCAGAGACCCAGTACTTC